This TCR beta chain came from a study of cytomegalovirus exposure and HLA in healthy donors. Points from the study as a whole: Prior analysis indicated that the majority of TCR beta V segments exhibited productivity approximately 90% or approximately 30% of the time.

The PCR used 60 Vbeta and 13 Jbeta primers. Libraries were prepared by immunoSEQ multiplex PCR; TCRdb keeps only in-frame clonotypes and omits some of them. The profile shows about 90,000 clones, 70% to 75% of them singletons. V gave up 4 bases and J gave up 4 bases, with 17 bases separating them. The CDR3 totals 15 residues. Per the germline V gene, CDR1 is ENHRY and CDR2 is SYGVKD. Of note for this clone: The antigen remains undetermined.

The TCR was taken from a woman between 18 and 29 years old in good health and CMV-seropositive. The sequencing input was PBMCs. This chain connects TRBV10-3 to TRBJ2-7; D is possibly TRBD1 (7 bases). The CDR3 reads CAISGRGQGGYEQYF. The CDR3 nucleotides read TGTGCCATCAGTGGGAGGGGGCAGGGGGGATACGAGCAGTACTTC.